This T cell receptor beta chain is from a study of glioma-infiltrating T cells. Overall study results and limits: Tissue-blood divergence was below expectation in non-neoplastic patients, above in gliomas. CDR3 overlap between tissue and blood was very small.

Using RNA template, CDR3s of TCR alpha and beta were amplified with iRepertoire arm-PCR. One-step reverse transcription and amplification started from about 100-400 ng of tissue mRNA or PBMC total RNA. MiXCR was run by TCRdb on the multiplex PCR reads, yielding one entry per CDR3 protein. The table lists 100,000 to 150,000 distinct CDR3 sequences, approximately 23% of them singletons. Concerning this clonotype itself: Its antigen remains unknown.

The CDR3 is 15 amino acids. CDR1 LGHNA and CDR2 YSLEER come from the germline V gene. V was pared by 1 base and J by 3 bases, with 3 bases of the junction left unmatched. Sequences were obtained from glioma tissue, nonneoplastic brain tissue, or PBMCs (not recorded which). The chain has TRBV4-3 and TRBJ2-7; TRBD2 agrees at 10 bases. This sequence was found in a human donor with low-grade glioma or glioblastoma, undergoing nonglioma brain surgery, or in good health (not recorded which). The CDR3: CASSQASGSIYEQYF. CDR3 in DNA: TGCGCCAGCAGCCAAGCTAGCGGGAGTATCTACGAGCAGTACTTC.